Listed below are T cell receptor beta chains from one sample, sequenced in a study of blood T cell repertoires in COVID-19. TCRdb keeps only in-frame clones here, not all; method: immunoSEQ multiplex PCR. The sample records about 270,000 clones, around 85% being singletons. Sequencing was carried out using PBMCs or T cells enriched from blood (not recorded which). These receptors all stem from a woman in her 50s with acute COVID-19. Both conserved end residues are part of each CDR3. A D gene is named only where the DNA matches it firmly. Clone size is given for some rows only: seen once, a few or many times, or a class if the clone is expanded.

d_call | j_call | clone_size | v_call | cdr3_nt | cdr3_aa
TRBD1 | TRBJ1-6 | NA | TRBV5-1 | TGCGCCAGCAGCTTCTGGGCAGGGGGGAATAATTCACCCCTCCACTTT | CASSFWAGGNNSPLHF
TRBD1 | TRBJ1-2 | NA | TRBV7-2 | TGTGCCAGCAACGACAGGGTGGATGGCTACACCTTC | CASNDRVDGYTF
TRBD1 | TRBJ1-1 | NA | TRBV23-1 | TGCGCCAGCAGTCAATCTCAGGGGGCGGATACTGAAGCTTTCTTT | CASSQSQGADTEAFF
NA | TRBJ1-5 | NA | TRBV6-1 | TGTGCCAGCAGTGAAATTGGGACAAATCATCAGCCCCAGCATTTT | CASSEIGTNHQPQHF
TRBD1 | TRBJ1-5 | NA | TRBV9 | TGTGCCAGCAGCGCGGGACAGGGGGCTTTAGGGCAGCCCCAGCATTTT | CASSAGQGALGQPQHF
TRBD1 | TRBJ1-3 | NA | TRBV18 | TGTGCCAGCTTCACAGGGGGCTCTGGAAACACCATATATTTT | CASFTGGSGNTIYF
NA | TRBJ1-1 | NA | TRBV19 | TGTGCCAGTAGTGTACAGGCGATGAACACTGAAGCTTTCTTT | CASSVQAMNTEAFF
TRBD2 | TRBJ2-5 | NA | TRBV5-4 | TGTGCCAGCAGTCTTACTAGCGGGGGGGCAAAGACCCAGTACTTC | CASSLTSGGAKTQYF
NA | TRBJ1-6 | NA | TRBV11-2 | TGTGCCAGCGCGGGCCAGGGGCAGCGGGGGGGTAATTCACCCCTCCACTTT | CASAGQGQRGGNSPLHF
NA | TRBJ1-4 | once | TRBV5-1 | TGCGCCAGCAGCCCGGACGTGGGAGGGATTGGTGAAAAACTGTTTTTT | CASSPDVGGIGEKLFF
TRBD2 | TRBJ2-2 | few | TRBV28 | TGTGCCAGCAGTCGCCTACTAGCGGGGGGTTACACCGGGGAGCTGTTTTTT | CASSRLLAGGYTGELFF
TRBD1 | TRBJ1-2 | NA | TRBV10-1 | TGCGCCAGCAGTGATGGACAGGGGAGGAACTATGGCTACACCTTC | CASSDGQGRNYGYTF
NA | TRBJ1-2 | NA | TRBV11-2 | TGTGCCAGCAGCGCGAAAAGTACAGCCGACTATGGCTACACCTTC | CASSAKSTADYGYTF
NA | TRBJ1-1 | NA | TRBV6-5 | TGTGCCAGCAGGGCAGGGATGTCTGAAGCTTTCTTT | CASRAGMSEAFF
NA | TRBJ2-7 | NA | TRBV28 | TGTGCCAGCAGTTTCGAAGGGACAAGCTACGAGCAGTACTTC | CASSFEGTSYEQYF
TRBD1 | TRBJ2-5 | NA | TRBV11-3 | TGTGCCAGCAGCTCGGGACAGGGTCTTTTGGAGACCCAGTACTTC | CASSSGQGLLETQYF
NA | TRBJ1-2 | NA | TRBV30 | TGTGCCTGGTGGGGGGACTATGGCTACACCTTC | CAWWGDYGYTF
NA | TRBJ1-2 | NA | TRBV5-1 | TGCGCCAGCAGCTTGTCGGGTTTGAGCGGCTACACCTTC | CASSLSGLSGYTF
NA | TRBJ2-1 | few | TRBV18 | TGTGCCAGCTCACCCCGGACAGGAGGGGCTGGGGATGAGCAGTTCTTC | CASSPRTGGAGDEQFF
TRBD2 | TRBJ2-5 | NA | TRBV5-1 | TGCGCCAGCAGCGGGGGACTAGAAGAGACCCAGTACTTC | CASSGGLEETQYF
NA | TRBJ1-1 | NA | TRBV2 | TGTGCCAGCAGTGCCGTCGGGGGGGGCTTAAGAACTGAAGCTTTCTTT | CASSAVGGGLRTEAFF
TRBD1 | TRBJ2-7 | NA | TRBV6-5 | TGTGCCAGCAGGAACTCCCGGGACAGATACGAGCAGTACTTC | CASRNSRDRYEQYF
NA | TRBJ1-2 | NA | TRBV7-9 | TGTGCCAGCAGCCGATCGGGATCTCCTAATGGCTACACCTTC | CASSRSGSPNGYTF
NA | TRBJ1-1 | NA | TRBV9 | TGTGCCAGCAGCGTAGTTTCGGGGTCTGAAGCTTTCTTT | CASSVVSGSEAFF
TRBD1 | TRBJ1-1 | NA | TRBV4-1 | TGCGCCAGCAGCCAGTACCGGACAGGCATGAACACTGAAGCTTTCTTT | CASSQYRTGMNTEAFF
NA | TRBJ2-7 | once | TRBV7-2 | TGTGCCAGCAGCTTAGGGTTTGACCAGGGTGATCCGTACTTC | CASSLGFDQGDPYF
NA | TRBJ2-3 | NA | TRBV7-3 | TGTGCCAGCAGTGAAATTCCAGGGACAGATACGCAGTATTTT | CASSEIPGTDTQYF
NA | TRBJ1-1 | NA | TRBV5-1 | TGCGCCAGCAGCTTGGCAGGAGGCAGCTTAAACACTGAAGCTTTCTTT | CASSLAGGSLNTEAFF
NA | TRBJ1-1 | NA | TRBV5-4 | TGTGCCAGCAGCTTCCGAGAAGGGGTTGGCACTGAAGCTTTCTTT | CASSFREGVGTEAFF
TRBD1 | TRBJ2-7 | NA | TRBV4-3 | TGCGCCAGCAGCCAAGAACTAGGCAGGGGGAAATTAACCTACGAGCAGTACTTC | CASSQELGRGKLTYEQYF
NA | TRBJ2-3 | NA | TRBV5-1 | TGCGCCAGCAGCCCCCTCCCCCAGGGGCGCACAGATACGCAGTATTTT | CASSPLPQGRTDTQYF
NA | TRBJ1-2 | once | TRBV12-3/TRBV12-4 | TGTGCCAGCAGTCCGGACAGTAGCCGTGGCTACACCTTC | CASSPDSSRGYTF
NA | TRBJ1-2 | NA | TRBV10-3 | TGTGCCATCGGAGGGGCAGCCCCCGGCTACACCTTC | CAIGGAAPGYTF
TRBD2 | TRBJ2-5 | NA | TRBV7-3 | TGTGCCAGCAGCTCCAGCGGGGGGACAGAGACCCAGTACTTC | CASSSSGGTETQYF
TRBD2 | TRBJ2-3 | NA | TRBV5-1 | TGCGCCAGCAGCTTACTAGCGGGGGTAACAGATACGCAGTATTTT | CASSLLAGVTDTQYF
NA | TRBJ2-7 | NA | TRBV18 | TGTGCCAGCAAAAGGGGCGTGAGCTCCTACGAGCAGTACTTC | CASKRGVSSYEQYF
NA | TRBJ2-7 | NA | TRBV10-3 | TGTGCCACAAGACTCTCCTACGAGCAGTACTTC | CATRLSYEQYF
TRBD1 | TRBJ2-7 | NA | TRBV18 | TGTGCCAGCTCACCGCAGGGGGCCTACGAGCAGTACTTC | CASSPQGAYEQYF
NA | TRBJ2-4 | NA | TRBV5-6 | TGTGCCAGCAGCTCGGTACAGGCTGACAAAAACATTCAGTACTTC | CASSSVQADKNIQYF
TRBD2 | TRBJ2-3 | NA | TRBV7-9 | TGTGCCAGCCGGGGGACTACTCGCACAGATACGCAGTATTTT | CASRGTTRTDTQYF
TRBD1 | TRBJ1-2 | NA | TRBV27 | TGTGCCAGCAGTTTCGACAGGGCGTCTACTGGCTACACCTTC | CASSFDRASTGYTF
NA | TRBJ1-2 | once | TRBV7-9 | TGTGCCAGCAGCTTAGACAGCCCCTATGGCTACACCTTC | CASSLDSPYGYTF
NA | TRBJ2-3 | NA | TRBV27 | TGTGCCAGCAGTTTATCGCCACTGTCGAATACGCAGTATTTT | CASSLSPLSNTQYF
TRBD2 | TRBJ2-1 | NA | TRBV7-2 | TGTGCCAGCAGCTTAGTGCCTAGCGGGGGGGCGGGTTACAATGAGCAGTTCTTC | CASSLVPSGGAGYNEQFF
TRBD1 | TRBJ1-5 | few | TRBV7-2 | TGTGCCAGCAGCGTGCAGGGGGAGAACAATCAGCCCCAGCATTTT | CASSVQGENNQPQHF
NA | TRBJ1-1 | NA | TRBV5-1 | TGCGCCAGCAGCTCTTTCACTGCCCCTATCGGGACAAAATATACTGAAGCTTTCTTT | CASSSFTAPIGTKYTEAFF
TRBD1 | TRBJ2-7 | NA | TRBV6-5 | TGTGCCAGCATCCCGGGACAGGAGGTTTCCTACGAGCAGTACTTC | CASIPGQEVSYEQYF
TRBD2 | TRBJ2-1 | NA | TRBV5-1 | TGCGCCAGCAGCGGAATAGCGGGCGGGCCCGGTGAGCAGTTCTTC | CASSGIAGGPGEQFF
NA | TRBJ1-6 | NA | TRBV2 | TGTGCCAGCAGGGAGCAGGGGCCGGATAATTCACCCCTCCACTTT | CASREQGPDNSPLHF
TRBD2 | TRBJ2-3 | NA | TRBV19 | TGTGCCAGTAGCTCGGGACTAGCGTACACAGATACGCAGTATTTT | CASSSGLAYTDTQYF
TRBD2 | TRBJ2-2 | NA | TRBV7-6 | TGTGCCAGCAGCTCTAGCGGGGGGGACACCGGGGAGCTGTTTTTT | CASSSSGGDTGELFF
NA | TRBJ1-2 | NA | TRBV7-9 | TGTGCCAGCAGCCCCGTGGACAGCGGGGGGGTTGGCTACACCTTC | CASSPVDSGGVGYTF
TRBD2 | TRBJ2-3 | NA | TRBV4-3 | TGCGCCAGCAGCCAAGGGGCTAGCGGGGGGGCGTCCGAAACGCAGTATTTT | CASSQGASGGASETQYF
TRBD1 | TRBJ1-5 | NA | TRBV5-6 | TGTGCCAGCAGCTCCAGGGGGCGCAGCAATCAGCCCCAGCATTTT | CASSSRGRSNQPQHF
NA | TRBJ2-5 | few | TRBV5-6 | TGTGCCAGCAGCTTTTTGGGCGGGGCGGACTCAGAGACCCAGTACTTC | CASSFLGGADSETQYF
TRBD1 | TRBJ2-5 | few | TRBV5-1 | TGCGCCAGCAACTCACGAGGGGGCACTCAAGAGACCCAGTACTTC | CASNSRGGTQETQYF
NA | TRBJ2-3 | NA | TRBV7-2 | TGTGCCAGCAGCTTAGCGGGCAGGTCAGATACGCAGTATTTT | CASSLAGRSDTQYF
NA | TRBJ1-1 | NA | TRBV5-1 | TGCGCCACCAAGGGGGTAAACACTGAAGCTTTCTTT | CATKGVNTEAFF
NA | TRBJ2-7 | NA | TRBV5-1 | TGCGCCAGCAGCTTGGCTCCCTCCTCCTACGAGCAGTACTTC | CASSLAPSSYEQYF